This T cell receptor beta chain was documented in a study of blood T cells in healthy people across ages. A J-beta primer mix and a sample-barcoded 5' primer were used in a second PCR of about 7 to 12 cycles. Using its own MiXCR run on the 5' RACE reads, TCRdb lists one record per CDR3 protein. The profile covers approximately 1,700,000 distinct CDR3 sequences, with approximately 40% appearing a single time and around 23% taken by the ten largest. Points on this clonotype: The antigen remains undetermined.

V was cut by 4 bases and J by 1 base, with 14 bases left in between. The CDR3 length is 16 residues. Germline V lookup: CDR1 SGHVS, CDR2 FQNEAQ. Study-level findings and limits: Roughly linear declines in TCR beta diversity per million T cells occurred with age.

The J gene is TRBJ1-3, the V gene TRBV7-8; D gene ambiguous. This TCR was recovered from a human donor in good health. The sequencing input was blood. The CDR3 protein is CASSWSRGGSGNTIYF. The CDR3 DNA is TGTGCCAGCAGCTGGAGTCGGGGAGGATCTGGAAACACCATATATTTT. The whole variable domain, remainder taken from reference TRBV7-8 and TRBJ1-3, is GAGVSQSPRYKVAKRGQDVALRCDPISGHVSLFWYQQALGQGPEFLTYFQNEAQLDKSGLPSDRFFAERPEGSVSTLKIQRTQQEDSAVYLCASSWSRGGSGNTIYFGEGSWLTVV.